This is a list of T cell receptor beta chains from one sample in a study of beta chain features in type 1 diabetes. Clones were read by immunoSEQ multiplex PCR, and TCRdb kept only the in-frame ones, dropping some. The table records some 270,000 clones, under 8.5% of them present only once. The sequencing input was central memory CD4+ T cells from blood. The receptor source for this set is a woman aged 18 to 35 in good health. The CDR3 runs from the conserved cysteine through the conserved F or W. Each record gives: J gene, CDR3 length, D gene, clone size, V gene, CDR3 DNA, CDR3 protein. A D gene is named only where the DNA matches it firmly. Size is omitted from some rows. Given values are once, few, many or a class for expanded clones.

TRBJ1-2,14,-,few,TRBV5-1,TGCGCCAGCAGCTTGGGTCCAGGGGCAAATGGCTACACCTTC,CASSLGPGANGYTF
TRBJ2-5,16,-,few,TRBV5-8,TGTGCCAGCAGCTTTACAGGTTCTGAGGTAAAAGAGACCCAGTACTTC,CASSFTGSEVKETQYF
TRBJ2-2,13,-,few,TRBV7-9,TGTGCCACCCAGGGGCGGAGGGACGGGGAGCTGTTTTTT,CATQGRRDGELFF
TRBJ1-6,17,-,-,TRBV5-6,TGTGCCAGCAGCTTGGACCCACTACAGGGTTGGGATTCACCCCTCCACTTT,CASSLDPLQGWDSPLHF
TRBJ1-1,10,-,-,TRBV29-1,TGCAGCGTTATGGACGCTGAAGCTTTCTTT,CSVMDAEAFF
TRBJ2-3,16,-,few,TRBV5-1,TGCGCCAGCAGCTTGGAGGGCGGGCTATCCACAGATACGCAGTATTTT,CASSLEGGLSTDTQYF
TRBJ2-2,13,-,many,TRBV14,TGTGCCAGCAGCCAAGAATGGACCGGGGAGCTGTTTTTT,CASSQEWTGELFF
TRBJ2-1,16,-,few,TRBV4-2,TGTGCCAGCAGCCACCCTGACAGAACACTTTACAATGAGCAGTTCTTC,CASSHPDRTLYNEQFF
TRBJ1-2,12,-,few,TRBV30,TGTGCCTGGAGTATTTCCACAGGCGGCTACACCTTC,CAWSISTGGYTF
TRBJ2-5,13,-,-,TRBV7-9,TGTGCCAGCAGCTTCAACGCCCAAGAGACCCAGTACTTC,CASSFNAQETQYF
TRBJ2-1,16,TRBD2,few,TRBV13,TGTGCCAGCAGCAGGACTAGCGGGAGGGTCTACAATGAGCAGTTCTTC,CASSRTSGRVYNEQFF
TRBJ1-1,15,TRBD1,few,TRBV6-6,TGTGCCAGCAGGTCCCTGGACAGGCGTCGCACTGAAGCTTTCTTT,CASRSLDRRRTEAFF
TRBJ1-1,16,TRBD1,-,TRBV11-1,TGTGCCAGCAGCACAAGGACAGGGGCAGGTTCAACTGAAGCTTTCTTT,CASSTRTGAGSTEAFF
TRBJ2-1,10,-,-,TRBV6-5,TGTGCCAGCGGTTACAATGAGCAGTTCTTC,CASGYNEQFF
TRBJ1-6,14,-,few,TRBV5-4,TGTGCCAGCAGCTTCTACCTCCCAAATTCACCCCTCCACTTT,CASSFYLPNSPLHF
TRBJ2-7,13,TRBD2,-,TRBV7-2,TGTGCCAGCAGCTTGCAGCGGGAAAACGAGCAGTACTTC,CASSLQRENEQYF
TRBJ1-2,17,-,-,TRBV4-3,TGCGCCAGCAGCCAAGAAGGCAGGGGTATAAGTGGTTATGGCTACACCTTC,CASSQEGRGISGYGYTF
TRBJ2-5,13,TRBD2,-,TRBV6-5,TGTGCCAGCAGAATAGCGGGAGCGGGGACCCAGTACTTC,CASRIAGAGTQYF
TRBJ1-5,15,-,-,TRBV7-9,TGTGCCAGCAGCGCGCCGGGACACGGGAATCAGCCCCAGCATTTT,CASSAPGHGNQPQHF
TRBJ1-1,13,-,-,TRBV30,TGTGCCTGGAGTAACGGCATGAACACTGAAGCTTTCTTT,CAWSNGMNTEAFF
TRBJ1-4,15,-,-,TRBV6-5,TGTGCCAGCAGTTCGTTCCAGGGCTCGGAAGAAAAACTGTTTTTT,CASSSFQGSEEKLFF
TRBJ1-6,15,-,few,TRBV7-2,TGTGCCAGCAGCTTGAGTATGGGGGCAGATTCACCCCTCCACTTT,CASSLSMGADSPLHF
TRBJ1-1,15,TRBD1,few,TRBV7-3,TGTGCCAGCAGCGCCCGACAGGGGGGGGCCGCTGAAGCTTTCTTT,CASSARQGGAAEAFF
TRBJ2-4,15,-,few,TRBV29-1,TGCAGCGTTGAAGAGGGAAAGCGGGCCAAAAACATTCAGTACTTC,CSVEEGKRAKNIQYF
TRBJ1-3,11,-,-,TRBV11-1,TGTGCCAGCAGGGACAGCAGCACCATATATTTT,CASRDSSTIYF
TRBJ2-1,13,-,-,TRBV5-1,TGCGCCAGCAGCTTGGAAGCCTACAATGAGCAGTTCTTC,CASSLEAYNEQFF
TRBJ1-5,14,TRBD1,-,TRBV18,TGTGCCAGCTCACCCCAGGGGGGAGGCCAGCCCCAGCATTTT,CASSPQGGGQPQHF
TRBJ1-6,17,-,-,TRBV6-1,TGTGCCAGCAGTCAAGCAGGAGGAAGCTCCTATAATTCACCCCTCCACTTT,CASSQAGGSSYNSPLHF
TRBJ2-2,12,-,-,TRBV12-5,TGTGCTAGTGCTGGGAACACCGGGGAGCTGTTTTTT,CASAGNTGELFF
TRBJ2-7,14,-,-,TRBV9,TGTGCCAGCAGCGTAGCTCAGGGGTCCTACGAGCAGTACTTC,CASSVAQGSYEQYF
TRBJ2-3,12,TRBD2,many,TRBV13,TGTGCCAGCAGCTCCCCGGGACTAGGATTGTATTTT,CASSSPGLGLYF
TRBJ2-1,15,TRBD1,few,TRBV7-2,TGTGCCAGCAGGGAGACAGGGGGCTCAGCCAATGAGCAGTTCTTC,CASRETGGSANEQFF
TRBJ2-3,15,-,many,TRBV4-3,TGCGCCAGCAGCCAAGATCTTGTTGCCACAGATACGCAGTATTTT,CASSQDLVATDTQYF